A selection of T cell receptor beta chains follows, all from one sample in a study of regulatory T cells in long-lasting Graves disease. MiXCR, run by TCRdb on the multiplex PCR reads, gives a single entry per CDR3 protein. The sample holds approximately 350,000 distinct CDR3 sequences, approximately 10% seen once. These data are also associated with another study on T cells in Graves' hyperthyroidism and ophthalmopathy.

This specimen consisted of peripheral blood mononuclear cells (PBMCs), obtained at new diagnosis, from a patient treated with antithyroid drugs. These TCRs come from a woman aged 18 to 35 with Graves disease. CDR3s include the opening cysteine and the closing phenylalanine or tryptophan. D genes are given only for firm matches. Clone size is stated in some rows and not others, as once, few, many or a class when expanded.

J: TRBJ2-3; size: many; V: TRBV7-9; D: -; DNA: TGTGCCAGCAGCCGAAGCCCGCCCGGGACGTTAAATACGCAGTATTTT; CDR3: CASSRSPPGTLNTQYF
J: TRBJ1-1; size: many; V: TRBV12-3/TRBV12-4; D: -; DNA: TGTGCCAGCCGTCGGGTCTTCAACACTGAAGCTTTCTTT; CDR3: CASRRVFNTEAFF
J: TRBJ2-5; size: many; V: TRBV20-1; D: TRBD2; DNA: TGCAGTGCTAGAGAGGCTAGCGGTGAGACCCAGTACTTC; CDR3: CSAREASGETQYF
J: TRBJ2-1; size: many; V: TRBV30; D: TRBD2; DNA: TGTGCCTGGAGTGGAGCGGGAGGGCCGGGGGATCGCAAGCAGTTCTTC; CDR3: CAWSGAGGPGDRKQFF
J: TRBJ2-3; size: many; V: TRBV20-1; D: -; DNA: TGCAGTGCTAGTTGGGGCAGGGATAGCACAGATACGCAGTATTTT; CDR3: CSASWGRDSTDTQYF
J: TRBJ1-1; size: many; V: TRBV10-3; D: -; DNA: TGTGCCATCAGTGCACAGGGAGGGGAAGTGGCTGCGACTTTCTTT; CDR3: CAISAQGGEVAATFF
J: TRBJ1-6; size: -; V: TRBV10-3; D: TRBD1; DNA: TGTGCCATCAGTGCGGGACAGGGTAACGAGGGCTCACCCCTCCACTTT; CDR3: CAISAGQGNEGSPLHF
J: TRBJ1-6; size: few; V: TRBV27; D: -; DNA: TGTGCCAGCGCGCTTCCGGGGGCGGGATCACCCCTCCACTTT; CDR3: CASALPGAGSPLHF
J: TRBJ1-2; size: many; V: TRBV6-1; D: -; DNA: TGTGCCAGCAGCCCTGCTCAGTTCTATGGCTACACCTTC; CDR3: CASSPAQFYGYTF
J: TRBJ1-6; size: many; V: TRBV6-1; D: TRBD1; DNA: TGTGCCAGCAGGCATAGTTGGGACAGGGGGTTCATTTCACCCCTCCACTTT; CDR3: CASRHSWDRGFISPLHF
J: TRBJ2-1; size: many; V: TRBV20-1; D: -; DNA: TGCAGTGCTAGGCGGGACAATGAGCAGTTCTTC; CDR3: CSARRDNEQFF
J: TRBJ1-5; size: many; V: TRBV6-5; D: TRBD1; DNA: TGTGCCAGCAGTTACTCGAGAGGGGGCGCAAACAATCAGCCCCAGCATTTT; CDR3: CASSYSRGGANNQPQHF
J: TRBJ1-5; size: few; V: TRBV6-2/TRBV6-3; D: -; DNA: TGTGCCAGCAGTTACTTAGGACCCCTCCCGGGACGTAGCAATCAGCCCCAGCATTTT; CDR3: CASSYLGPLPGRSNQPQHF
J: TRBJ2-2; size: -; V: TRBV6-1; D: -; DNA: TGTGCCAGCAGCCGAAGGGGCGCAGGGGAGGGCGGGGAGCTGTTTTTT; CDR3: CASSRRGAGEGGELFF
J: TRBJ2-1; size: many; V: TRBV7-6; D: -; DNA: TGTGCCAGCAGCTTAGTAGTGACTTCAGGGAGCAATGAGCAGTTCTTC; CDR3: CASSLVVTSGSNEQFF
J: TRBJ1-2; size: many; V: TRBV7-2; D: -; DNA: TGTGCCAGCAGCTCCCGCCGGGCAGGGGAGGACTACACCTTC; CDR3: CASSSRRAGEDYTF
J: TRBJ2-7; size: few; V: TRBV19; D: TRBD1; DNA: TGTGCCAGTAGTCCCAGGGACAGGAGCTCCTACGAGCAGTACTTC; CDR3: CASSPRDRSSYEQYF
J: TRBJ2-5; size: many; V: TRBV7-3; D: -; DNA: TGTGCCAGCAGTTCAGGGGGGGAAGAGACCCAGTACTTC; CDR3: CASSSGGEETQYF
J: TRBJ1-1; size: -; V: TRBV19; D: TRBD1; DNA: TGTGCCAGTAGTCGGGCTCCCTTCAGGACAGGAAGCACTGAAGCTTTCTTT; CDR3: CASSRAPFRTGSTEAFF
J: TRBJ2-1; size: few; V: TRBV4-3; D: -; DNA: TGCGCCAGCAGCCTCGATAGTCGCCGCAATGAGCAGTTCTTC; CDR3: CASSLDSRRNEQFF
J: TRBJ1-6; size: many; V: TRBV27; D: -; DNA: TGTGCCAGCACTCCGGACACCACCACCGGCGCACCCCTCCACTTT; CDR3: CASTPDTTTGAPLHF
J: TRBJ1-2; size: many; V: TRBV5-1; D: -; DNA: TGCGCCAGCAGCCCGGGGGGGAGTGGCTACACCTTC; CDR3: CASSPGGSGYTF
J: TRBJ1-1; size: many; V: TRBV5-8; D: -; DNA: TGTGCCAGCAGCTTGGTCGTCGGTGGACCCTCATCGGAAGCTTTCTTT; CDR3: CASSLVVGGPSSEAFF
J: TRBJ2-7; size: many; V: TRBV11-2; D: -; DNA: TGTGCCAGCAGCCCAGGGGGGCTGGGTTTCGACAGCGAGCAGTACTTC; CDR3: CASSPGGLGFDSEQYF
J: TRBJ1-2; size: many; V: TRBV24-1; D: -; DNA: TGTGCCACCAGTGATTCAGGGGCTCTACAAGCTAACTATGGCTACACCTTC; CDR3: CATSDSGALQANYGYTF
J: TRBJ2-5; size: few; V: TRBV30; D: -; DNA: TGTGCCTGGAGTGTATGGTCACAAGAGACCCAGTACTTC; CDR3: CAWSVWSQETQYF
J: TRBJ1-1; size: many; V: TRBV6-1; D: TRBD1; DNA: TGTGCCAGCAGTCAGTTCAGGGGGCGCAGTGAAGCTTTCTTT; CDR3: CASSQFRGRSEAFF
J: TRBJ2-7; size: -; V: TRBV10-2; D: TRBD2; DNA: TGCGCCAGCAGTGATCCTAGCGGGACCCTGAAGTGGGAGCAGTACTTC; CDR3: CASSDPSGTLKWEQYF
J: TRBJ1-2; size: many; V: TRBV2; D: -; DNA: TGTGCCAGCAGTCAGGGTTTCTACGGCTACACCTTC; CDR3: CASSQGFYGYTF
J: TRBJ2-7; size: -; V: TRBV29-1; D: -; DNA: TGCAGCGTCTTAGGGCAGGGAACACTCTACGAGCAGTACTTC; CDR3: CSVLGQGTLYEQYF
J: TRBJ1-1; size: -; V: TRBV7-3; D: TRBD1; DNA: TGTGCCAGCAGCTTAGCACCGGGACAGAAGAACACTGAAGCTTTCTTT; CDR3: CASSLAPGQKNTEAFF
J: TRBJ1-1; size: many; V: TRBV5-1; D: -; DNA: TGTGCCAGCAGCTTGATGGCCATGAACACTGAAGCTTTCTTT; CDR3: CASSLMAMNTEAFF
J: TRBJ2-2; size: many; V: TRBV12-3/TRBV12-4; D: -; DNA: TGTGCCAGCAGTCCCAGCCCCCGCTTCGACACCGGGGAGCTGTTTTTT; CDR3: CASSPSPRFDTGELFF
J: TRBJ2-2; size: few; V: TRBV20-1; D: -; DNA: TGCAGTGCTACTCTAGGCGGGCTTACCGGGGAGCTGTTTTTT; CDR3: CSATLGGLTGELFF
J: TRBJ2-7; size: many; V: TRBV28; D: TRBD2; DNA: TGTGCCAGCAGTTCCCCCCCAGCGGGAGGCTACGAGCAGTACTTC; CDR3: CASSSPPAGGYEQYF
J: TRBJ2-1; size: many; V: TRBV20-1; D: TRBD2; DNA: TGCAGTGCTAGAGGGGCTAGCGGGCCCCATTGGAATGAGCAGTTCTTC; CDR3: CSARGASGPHWNEQFF
J: TRBJ2-4; size: -; V: TRBV6-2/TRBV6-3; D: -; DNA: TGTGCCAGCAGGATACTCACCGGGGCCCAACGGGACATTCAGTACTTC; CDR3: CASRILTGAQRDIQYF
J: TRBJ1-2; size: many; V: TRBV20-1; D: TRBD1; DNA: TGCAGTGCTAGCAAGGCAGGGGGCATCTCCTATGGCTACACCTTC; CDR3: CSASKAGGISYGYTF
J: TRBJ1-5; size: many; V: TRBV6-2/TRBV6-3; D: TRBD1; DNA: TGTGCCAGCGGGACAGTATCTAATCAGCCCCAGCATTTT; CDR3: CASGTVSNQPQHF
J: TRBJ1-4; size: -; V: TRBV11-2; D: -; DNA: TGTGCCAGCAGCTCCCCATTCGGGGCGACTAATGAAAAACTGTTTTTT; CDR3: CASSSPFGATNEKLFF
J: TRBJ2-6; size: many; V: TRBV7-6; D: -; DNA: TGTGCCAGCAGCGCCGGGGCGGCTGGGGCCAACGTCCTGACTTTC; CDR3: CASSAGAAGANVLTF
J: TRBJ1-1; size: few; V: TRBV4-1; D: -; DNA: TGCGCCAGCAGCCAGGCCACAGCTACTACTGAAGCTTTCTTT; CDR3: CASSQATATTEAFF
J: TRBJ2-3; size: many; V: TRBV29-1; D: TRBD2; DNA: TGCAGCGTTGAAATAGGCGGCGGGAGGACGCAGTATTTT; CDR3: CSVEIGGGRTQYF
J: TRBJ1-2; size: many; V: TRBV6-2/TRBV6-3; D: -; DNA: TGTGCCAGCAGTTACTCCAGGGTGGGTAACTATGGCTACACCTTC; CDR3: CASSYSRVGNYGYTF
J: TRBJ1-4; size: many; V: TRBV3-1; D: -; DNA: TGTGCCAGCAGCCATCATGGGAATGAAAAACTGTTTTTT; CDR3: CASSHHGNEKLFF
J: TRBJ2-1; size: few; V: TRBV7-3; D: -; DNA: TGTGCCAGCAGCTTTGAGCCTCTCCATGAGCAGTTCTTC; CDR3: CASSFEPLHEQFF
J: TRBJ2-3; size: many; V: TRBV12-3/TRBV12-4; D: TRBD2; DNA: TGTGCCAGCAGGAGAGAAGCTAGCGGAGATACGCAGTATTTT; CDR3: CASRREASGDTQYF
J: TRBJ2-6; size: -; V: TRBV5-1; D: -; DNA: TGCGCCAGCAGCCCTAATTTGGTCTCTGGGGCCAACGTCCTGACTTTC; CDR3: CASSPNLVSGANVLTF
J: TRBJ1-4; size: many; V: TRBV2; D: TRBD1; DNA: TGTGCCAGCAGAGGAGACAGGGTGCGCGAAAAACTGTTTTTT; CDR3: CASRGDRVREKLFF
J: TRBJ2-1; size: -; V: TRBV7-6; D: TRBD1; DNA: TGTGCCAGCAACAAACAGGGGGGTGAGCAGTTCTTC; CDR3: CASNKQGGEQFF
J: TRBJ2-3; size: -; V: TRBV11-2; D: -; DNA: TGTGTCAGCAGCCAAAACCTAGAGGATACGCAGTATTTT; CDR3: CVSSQNLEDTQYF
J: TRBJ2-3; size: many; V: TRBV29-1; D: TRBD2; DNA: TGCAGCGTGGGACTAGCGGTTACTAGCACAGATACGCAGTATTTT; CDR3: CSVGLAVTSTDTQYF
J: TRBJ2-2; size: many; V: TRBV28; D: -; DNA: TGTGCCAGCAGTTCGATCCCGGGACGCAAAAGGGGGGAGCTGTTTTTT; CDR3: CASSSIPGRKRGELFF
J: TRBJ2-7; size: many; V: TRBV7-2; D: -; DNA: TGTGCCAGCAGCTTAGGGGCAGGGCGGGTCGAGCAGTACTTC; CDR3: CASSLGAGRVEQYF
J: TRBJ1-1; size: -; V: TRBV27; D: -; DNA: TGTGCCAGCAGTTTCTCCGGAGGGGTTACTGAAGCTTTCTTT; CDR3: CASSFSGGVTEAFF
J: TRBJ1-3; size: many; V: TRBV11-2; D: -; DNA: TGTGCCAGCAGCTTAGATCTCGGGGGGAACACCATATATTTT; CDR3: CASSLDLGGNTIYF
J: TRBJ2-3; size: many; V: TRBV20-1; D: -; DNA: TGCAGTGCGCCCACAGATACGCAGTATTTT; CDR3: CSAPTDTQYF